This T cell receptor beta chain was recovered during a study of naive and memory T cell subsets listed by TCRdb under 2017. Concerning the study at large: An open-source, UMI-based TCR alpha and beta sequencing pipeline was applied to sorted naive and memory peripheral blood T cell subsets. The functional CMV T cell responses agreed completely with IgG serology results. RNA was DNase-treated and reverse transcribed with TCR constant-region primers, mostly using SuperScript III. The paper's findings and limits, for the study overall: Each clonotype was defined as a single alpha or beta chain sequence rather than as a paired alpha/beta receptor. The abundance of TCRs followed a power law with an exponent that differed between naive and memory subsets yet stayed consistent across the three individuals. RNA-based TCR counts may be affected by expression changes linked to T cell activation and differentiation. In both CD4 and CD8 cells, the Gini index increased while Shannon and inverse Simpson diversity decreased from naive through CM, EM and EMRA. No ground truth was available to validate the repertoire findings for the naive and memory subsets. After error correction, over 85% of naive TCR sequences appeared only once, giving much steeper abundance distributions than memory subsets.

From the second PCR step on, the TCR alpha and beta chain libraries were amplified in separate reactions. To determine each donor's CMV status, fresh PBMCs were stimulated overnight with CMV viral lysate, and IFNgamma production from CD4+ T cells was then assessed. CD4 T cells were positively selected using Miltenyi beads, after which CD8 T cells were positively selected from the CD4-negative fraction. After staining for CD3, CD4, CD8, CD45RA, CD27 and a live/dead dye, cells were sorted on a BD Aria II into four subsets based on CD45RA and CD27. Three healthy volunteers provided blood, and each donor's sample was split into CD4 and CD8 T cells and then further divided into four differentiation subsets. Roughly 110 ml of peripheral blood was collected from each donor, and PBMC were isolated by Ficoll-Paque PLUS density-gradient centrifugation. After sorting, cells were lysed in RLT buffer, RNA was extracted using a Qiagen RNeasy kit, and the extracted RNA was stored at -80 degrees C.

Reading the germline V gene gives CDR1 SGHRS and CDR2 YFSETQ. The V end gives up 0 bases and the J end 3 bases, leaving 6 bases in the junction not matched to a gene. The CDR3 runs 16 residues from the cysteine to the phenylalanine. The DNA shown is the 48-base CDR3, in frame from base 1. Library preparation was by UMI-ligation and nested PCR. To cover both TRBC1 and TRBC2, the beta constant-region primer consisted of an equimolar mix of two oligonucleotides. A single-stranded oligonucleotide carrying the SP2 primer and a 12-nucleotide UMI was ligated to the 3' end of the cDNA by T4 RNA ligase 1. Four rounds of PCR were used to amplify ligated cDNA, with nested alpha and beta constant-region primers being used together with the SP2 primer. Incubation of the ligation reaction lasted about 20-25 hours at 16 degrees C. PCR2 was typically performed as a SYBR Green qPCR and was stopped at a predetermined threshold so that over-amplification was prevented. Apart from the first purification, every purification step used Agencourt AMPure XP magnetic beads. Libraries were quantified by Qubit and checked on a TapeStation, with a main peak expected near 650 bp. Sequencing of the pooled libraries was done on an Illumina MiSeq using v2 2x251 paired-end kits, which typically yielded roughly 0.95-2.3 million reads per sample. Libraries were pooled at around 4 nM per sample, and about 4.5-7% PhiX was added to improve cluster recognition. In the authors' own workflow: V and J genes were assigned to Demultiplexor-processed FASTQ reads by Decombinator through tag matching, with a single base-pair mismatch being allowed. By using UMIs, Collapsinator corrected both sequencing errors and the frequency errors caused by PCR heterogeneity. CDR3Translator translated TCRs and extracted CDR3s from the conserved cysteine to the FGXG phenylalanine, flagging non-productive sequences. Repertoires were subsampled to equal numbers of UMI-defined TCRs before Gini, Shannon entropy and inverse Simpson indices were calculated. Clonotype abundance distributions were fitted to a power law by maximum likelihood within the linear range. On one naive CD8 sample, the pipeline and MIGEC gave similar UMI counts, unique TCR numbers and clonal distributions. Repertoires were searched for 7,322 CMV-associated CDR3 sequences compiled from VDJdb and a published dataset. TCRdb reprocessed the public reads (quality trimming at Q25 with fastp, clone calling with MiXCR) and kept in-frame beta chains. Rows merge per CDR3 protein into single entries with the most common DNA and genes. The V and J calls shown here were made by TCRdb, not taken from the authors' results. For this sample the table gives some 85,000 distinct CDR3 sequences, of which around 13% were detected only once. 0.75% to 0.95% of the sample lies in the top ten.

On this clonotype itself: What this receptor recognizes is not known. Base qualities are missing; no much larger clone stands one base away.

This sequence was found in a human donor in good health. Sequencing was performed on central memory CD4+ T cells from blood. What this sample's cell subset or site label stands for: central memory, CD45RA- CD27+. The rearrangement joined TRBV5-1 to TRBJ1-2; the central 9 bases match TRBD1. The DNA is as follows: TGCGCCAGCAGCTTGGCCGGTCGGACAGGGGACTATGGCTACACCTTC. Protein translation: CASSLAGRTGDYGYTF.